The 14 T cell receptor beta chains below all came from one sample that was sequenced in a study of T cell changes during pregnancy in multiple sclerosis. Libraries were prepared by immunoSEQ multiplex PCR; TCRdb keeps only in-frame clonotypes and omits some of them. The repertoire holds more than 35,000 clones, 70% to 90% seen once, with about 0.53% in the top ten. This specimen was CD4+ T cells from peripheral blood mononuclear cells, taken before pregnancy. The receptors were sampled from a female donor with multiple sclerosis, enrolled in a pregnancy study.

The chain is built from TRBV30 and TRBJ1-2, with 9 bases lining up with TRBD1. Germline lookup yields CDR1 GTSNPN and CDR2 SVGIG (reference sequence). The V segment lost 2 bases and the J segment 8 bases; nucleotides outside the gene matches: 9. There are 14 residues in the CDR3. In DNA form, the CDR3 reads TGTGCCTGGAGTCCGGACAGGGGCTGGGGGGGCTACACCTTC. As protein: CAWSPDRGWGGYTF.

This chain links TRBV5-1 with TRBJ1-2; a weak D match, TRBD1 (6 bases). V was pared by 1 base and J by 7 bases, with 8 bases between. The CDR3 covers 12 residues. Per the germline V gene, CDR1 is SGHRS and CDR2 is YFSETQ. CDR3 nucleotides: TGCGCCAGCAGCTTGAGGGGGATTGGCTACACCTTC. Residues: CASSLRGIGYTF.

The V call is TRBV18, the J call TRBJ2-7, with D unclear. The CDR3 has 14 amino acids. The V end lost 3 bases, the J end lost 0 bases, and 9 bases lay between the germline ends. Germline V gene sequence: CDR1 KGHSH, CDR2 LQKENI. Written as DNA, the CDR3 is TGTGCCAGCTCACCCGGAGACGGCTCCTACGAGCAGTACTTC. As protein: CASSPGDGSYEQYF.

This clone has a handful of counts. V usage is TRBV5-1 and J usage is TRBJ2-7; 7 bases line up with TRBD2. Trimming took 2 bases from V and 6 from J; bases not matched to a gene: 2. The CDR3 is 12 residues long. Germline V CDR1 and CDR2: SGHRS, YFSETQ. CDR3 in DNA: TGCGCCAGCAGCTTCGGGGGGAGCGAGCAGTACTTC. Translation: CASSFGGSEQYF.

This clone was detected only a few times. The chain carries TRBV4-3 and TRBJ2-1; TRBD2 is a possible D gene (6 bases). Deletions cut 1 base from V and 8 bases from J, with 18 bases between. The CDR3 is made up of 16 amino acids. Germline V lookup: CDR1 LGHNA, CDR2 YSLEER. The CDR3 reads CASSQGRDLSLDEQFF. The CDR3 DNA reads TGCGCCAGCAGCCAAGGGCGGGACCTTAGCCTCGATGAGCAGTTCTTC.

The chain couples TRBV5-6 to TRBJ1-4, with 7 bases fitting TRBD1. Germline V gives CDR1 SGHDT, CDR2 YYEEEE. The V gene end was trimmed by 3 bases and the J gene end by 8 bases; junction bases not matched to a gene: 7. The CDR3 runs to 14 residues. The CDR3 reads CASSWGQLREKLFF. The DNA for the CDR3 is TGTGCCAGCAGCTGGGGACAGCTCAGGGAAAAACTGTTTTTT.

This rearrangement joins TRBV19 to TRBJ2-7, with 7 bases that match TRBD1. The J segment lost 1 base and the V segment lost 6 bases, leaving 9 bases of the junction unmatched. The length of the CDR3 is 15 residues. Germline V gene data show CDR1 as LNHDA and CDR2 as SQIVND (reference sequence). The CDR3 sequence is CASRRGPGPSYEQYF. CDR3 DNA sequence: TGTGCCAGTAGAAGGGGGCCGGGGCCGTCCTACGAGCAGTACTTC.

The chain links TRBV6-1 to TRBJ1-6; D is unresolved. With 2 bases removed from V and 3 bases from J, the gap between germline ends came to 11 bases. Germline V gene data show CDR1 as MNHNS and CDR2 as SASEGT. This CDR3 is 16 amino acids long. CDR3 in DNA: TGTGCCAGCAGTGAATTAGGAGGCTACTATAATTCACCCCTCCACTTT. Amino acids: CASSELGGYYNSPLHF.

CDR3 nucleotides: TGTGCCAGCAGTTTCTTACGGGAGGAGTTCTTC. It is translated as CASSFLREEFF. This rearrangement joins TRBV28 to TRBJ2-1; the match to TRBD2 covers 7 bases. V shed 3 bases, J shed 14 bases, and the junction held 4 bases outside the gene matches. The germline CDR1 and CDR2 sequences are MDHEN and SYDVKM. The CDR3 runs to 11 residues. Using reference TRBV28 and TRBJ2-1 for the parts outside the CDR3, the full variable domain is DVKVTQSSRYLVKRTGEKVFLECVQDMDHENMFWYRQDPGLGLRLIYFSYDVKMKEKGDIPEGYSVSREKKERFSLILESASTNQTSMYLCASSFLREEFFGPGTRLTVL.

The chain employs TRBV25-1 and TRBJ1-5, with D perhaps matching TRBD1 (6 bases). The CDR3 covers 16 residues. V dropped 8 bases and J dropped 3 bases, with 20 bases sitting between them. Germline V lookup: CDR1 MGHDK, CDR2 SYGVNS. In DNA, the CDR3 is TGTGCCAGCCAACAGGGTAGCAGACCGTCCAATCAGCCCCAGCATTTT. It yields the protein CASQQGSRPSNQPQHF.

The chain joins TRBV19 to TRBJ2-3, with 11 bases lining up with TRBD2. CDR3 length: 14 residues. The junction had 11 bases not matched to a gene; V was cut back by 10 bases and J by 8 bases. Germline V gene sequence: CDR1 LNHDA, CDR2 SQIVND (reference sequence). The CDR3: CATVTSGARGTQYF. Here the CDR3 DNA reads TGTGCCACCGTGACTAGCGGGGCCCGGGGTACGCAGTATTTT.

This chain links TRBV5-5 with TRBJ1-5, with 10 bases matching TRBD1. Germline CDR1 SGHKS, CDR2 YYEKEE (reference sequence). V dropped 0 bases and J dropped 6; count of bases not matched to a gene: 9. This CDR3 is built from 17 residues. CDR3 residues: CASSLEGDRGGSQPQHF. CDR3 DNA: TGTGCCAGCAGCTTGGAAGGGGACAGGGGAGGATCTCAGCCCCAGCATTTT.

The V and J genes are TRBV11-1 and TRBJ1-1; maybe TRBD1 (5 bases). The CDR3 covers 12 residues. The germline V gene has CDR1 SGHAT and CDR2 FQDESV (reference sequence). V lost 1 base, J lost 11 bases, and 11 bases lay in between. The CDR3 bases are TGTGCCAGCAGCTTAGACAGGATTGAGGCTTTCTTT. Its protein product is CASSLDRIEAFF.

The chain carries TRBV5-1 and TRBJ1-4; the match to TRBD1 covers 7 bases. After removal of 4 bases from V and 11 bases from J, the junction contained 11 bases not matched to a gene. The CDR3 is made up of 14 amino acids. CDR1 SGHRS and CDR2 YFSETQ come from the germline V gene. CDR3 amino acids: CASSRGTVLGKLFF. CDR3 coding DNA: TGCGCCAGCAGCCGGGGGACAGTCCTGGGGAAACTGTTTTTT.